This T cell receptor (beta chain) was captured by sequencing in a study of blood T cells in healthy people across ages (dated by TCRdb to the mid-2010s). About the study as a whole: In model experiments, template switching captured roughly one uniquely barcoded TCR beta cDNA molecule for every two T cells. The study analyzed two additional independent replicas of 1 million unique cDNA reads from the same blood draw for two donors, one aged 18 to 29 and one aged 80 or older. The donors were split into four age groups: young (average about 16 years), middle-aged (around 40), aged (approximately 60) and long-lived (under 85). The study measured age-related changes in TCR beta repertoire diversity using deep sequencing normalized with unique cDNA molecular identifiers.

This clonotype was found a few times. Its cognate antigen has yet to be identified. No much larger clonotype is one base removed from it; base qualities were not supplied. Broader findings and caveats from the paper: The long-lived group showed more naive CD4+ T cells, fewer expanded clones and increased TCR diversity than the aged group, suggesting age selection. Since profiling was done on bulk unsorted PBMCs, naive and antigen-experienced compartments could not be conclusively compared. Because donor CMV infection status was unknown, age-related changes in expanded clonotypes were potentially confounded. Observed TCR beta diversity per million T cells fell roughly linearly with age, and a significant reduction was already apparent by age about 43. Estimates of total diversity from one million sequenced T cells were regarded as lower bounds and underestimates. Observed TCR beta diversity correlated strongly with the percentage of naive T cells measured by flow cytometry.

Receptor libraries were prepared by 5' RACE. TCRdb shows the sequencer as Illumina HiSeq 2500. A second about 7 to 12 cycle PCR used a sample-barcoded 5' primer and a J-beta primer mix. A template-switch 5' adaptor carrying 12 random nucleotides introduced a unique molecular identifier onto each TCR beta cDNA molecule. Each sample yielded at least 3 million CDR3-containing paired-end reads. The Mint cDNA synthesis kit, primed by a TRBC-specific oligonucleotide, was used to synthesize first-strand cDNA from all RNA. All cDNA was treated with uracil-DNA glycosylase and then went through a first 18-cycle PCR with the universal primers M1SS and BC2_uni_R. The study's own analysis went as follows. For normalization, 1 million high-quality reads, each with a distinct molecular identifier, were randomly selected from each sample. Reads with shared molecular identifiers were discarded instead of being binned into consensus sequences. MiTCR, with a Q25 quality threshold and the strictest error-elimination algorithm, was used for CDR3 identification, clonotype clustering and error correction. A nonparametric unseen species model using Euler transformation provided a lower-bound estimate of total TCR beta diversity. TCRdb ran its own pipeline on the public reads, namely fastp trimming at Q25 and MiXCR clone calling, and kept in-frame beta chains. CDR3 protein duplicates are merged, each entry listing the most common genes and DNA. TCRdb assigned the V and J calls; the authors' analysis was not used. For this sample there are roughly 1,000,000 distinct CDR3 sequences; approximately 26% appear just once. The top ten clones comprise around 0.75% of the sample.

Donors were a few dozen systemically healthy Caucasian individuals from Russia aged roughly 6 to 100 years. Each donor gave about 9.7 milliliters of peripheral blood, drawn into EDTA-treated Vacutainer tubes. Ficoll-Paque density-gradient centrifugation was used to isolate PBMCs, with at least 7 million per sample. Trizol reagent was used to extract total RNA from PBMCs, with at least 6 micrograms per sample. For every donor, an aliquot of PBMCs went through flow cytometry to measure the percentages of naive CD45RAhigh/CD27high T cells. The CDR3 runs 16 residues from the cysteine to the phenylalanine. The entry retains the CDR3 DNA only, 48 bases that are in frame from base 1. Per the germline V gene (reference sequence), DFQATT is the CDR1 and SNEGSKA is the CDR2. The sample was also reused in another study, on T cells of mothers and their children. The second paper states: Nine systemically healthy Caucasian individuals served as donors, namely three mothers together with their six children. cDNA synthesis consumed the entire amount of extracted RNA, loaded at approximately 1.4 ug RNA in each 15 ul reaction. In the second PCR, sample barcodes and 2-4 random nucleotides were introduced via the M1S primer. Over 8 million TCR beta CDR3 reads were obtained for each mother, and some 3.1 million reads were obtained for each child. Thymic selection similarly shapes TCR recombination output in related and unrelated pairs, with minor effect from inherited differences. Normalized repertoire overlap was always found to be slightly, but never significantly, higher in related mother-child pairs than in unrelated mother-child pairs. No persistent microchimeric T cell clones were detected, at a sensitivity of roughly 100 clones per million clonotypes. The study used deep NGS to compare TCR beta repertoires of mothers and children, seeking features distinguishing related mother-child pairs from unrelated individuals. Mothers averaged roughly 36 +/- 4 years of age and children averaged roughly 11 +/- 4 years. After adapter ligation was performed with NEBNext reagents, the libraries were sequenced on an Illumina HiSeq 2000 with 100+100 nt paired-end reads. Mother and child libraries were prepared a month apart and sequenced in separate runs to prevent cross-contamination. Each donor had between about 450,000 and 2,100,000 distinct TCR beta clonotypes identified. Naive TCR beta clonotypes were estimated from low-frequency clonotypes matched to each donor's FACS-determined naive share, without sorting.

The TCR was taken from a girl aged 2 to 10 in good health. The V and J segments used are TRBV20-1 and TRBJ2-1, with 7 bases matching TRBD1. The tail of the sequence fits TRBJ2-7 better, so the J call may be wrong. Sequencing was performed on blood. CDR3 region: CSARDHEGAPTYEQYF. The bases are TGCAGTGCTAGAGATCACGAGGGGGCGCCTACATACGAGCAGTACTTC.